The 16 T cell receptor beta chains below all came from one sample that was sequenced in a study of CD8+ T cells in alopecia areata. cDNA reverse transcribed from extracted RNA served as the sequencing template. Here immunoSEQ multiplex PCR was the method, and the copy in TCRdb shows in-frame clones only, minus some. The table includes about 200,000 clones, roughly three fifths detected once. Treatment reported: oral pan-JAK inhibitor, 5-10 mg twice daily. The material was CD4+ T cells sorted from blood, obtained at week 4, from a patient treated with tofacitinib. The receptors shown here come from a human donor with alopecia areata.

The chain is built from TRBV29-1 and TRBJ1-1; 8 bases fit TRBD1. Losses at the gene ends were 3 bases for V and 3 bases for J; bases not matched to a gene: 6. The germline V gene encodes CDR1 SQVTM and CDR2 ANQGSEA. This CDR3 region has 14 residues. The CDR3 DNA sequence: TGCAGCGTTGACAAGGACAGGGCACACACTGAAGCTTTCTTT. Translated, it gives CSVDKDRAHTEAFF.

The V call is TRBV4-3, the J call TRBJ2-3; the D is unclear. Germline lookup yields CDR1 LGHNA and CDR2 YSLEER. The length of the CDR3 is 12 residues. V was clipped by 2 bases and J by 11 bases, with 11 bases between them. Here the CDR3 DNA reads TGCGCCAGCAGCCAATCCGGAAGGGAGCAGTATTTT. Protein: CASSQSGREQYF.

The sample holds one count of this clone. The chain links TRBV5-4 to TRBJ1-2; 9 nucleotides align to TRBD1. The CDR3 totals 15 residues. The germline CDR1 and CDR2 sequences are SGHNT and YYREEE (reference sequence). V trimming: 4 bases; J trimming: 4 bases; junction bases outside the gene matches: 8. The CDR3 DNA reads as TGTGCCAGCAGCAAGGACAGGGGCGCTACCTATGGCTACACCTTC. Encoded protein: CASSKDRGATYGYTF.

The J gene is TRBJ2-3, the V gene TRBV5-6, with 7 positions matching TRBD1. This CDR3 comprises 15 residues. The V segment lost 2 bases and the J segment 4 bases; nucleotides outside the gene matches: 7. In germline, CDR1 is SGHDT, CDR2 YYEEEE. The CDR3 region is CASSFRRTGPDTQYF. CDR3 bases: TGTGCCAGCAGCTTTCGTCGGACAGGTCCAGATACGCAGTATTTT.

CDR3 region: CAWAQWGAGNTEAFF. The CDR3 bases are TGTGCCTGGGCTCAGTGGGGGGCAGGGAACACTGAAGCTTTCTTT. The chain joins TRBV30 to TRBJ1-1; D may be TRBD1 (6 bases). Per germline, CDR1 GTSNPN and CDR2 SVGIG (reference sequence). Deletions cut 5 bases from V and 1 base from J, with 17 bases between. The CDR3 is 15 amino acids.

A few counts support this clone. The chain combines TRBV2 with TRBJ2-2; TRBD2 agrees at 9 bases. The V gene's germline CDR1 is SNHLY and CDR2 FYNNEI. The CDR3 is 15 residues long. J lost 2 bases, V lost 7 bases, and 5 bases had no gene match. CDR3 loop: CASTERGANTGELFF. The DNA for the CDR3 is TGTGCCAGCACTGAGCGGGGGGCAAACACCGGGGAGCTGTTTTTT.

The genes are TRBV29-1 and TRBJ2-5; the D is unclear. This CDR3 spans 13 amino acids. Per germline, CDR1 SQVTM and CDR2 ANQGSEA. V was trimmed by 6 bases and J by 5 bases, leaving 16 bases between them. CDR3 coding DNA: TGCAGCGTGACCCCACGAGTTGTGGAGACCCAGTACTTC. The encoded protein is CSVTPRVVETQYF.

The V gene is TRBV10-3, the J gene TRBJ2-5; TRBD1 might be the D (6 bases). The CDR3 is made up of 13 amino acids. The V end was cut by 6 bases, the J end by 5 bases, with 13 bases between. CDR1 and CDR2 from the germline V gene are ENHRY and SYGVKD. The CDR3: CAISSTGLETQYF. DNA for the CDR3: TGTGCCATCAGCTCCACAGGGTTGGAGACCCAGTACTTC.

The CDR3 DNA is TGTGCCTGGAGTGTACGAACAGTACAAGAGACCCAGTACTTC. Protein: CAWSVRTVQETQYF. The V and J genes are TRBV30 and TRBJ2-5, with unresolved D. V was clipped by 0 bases and J by 2 bases, with 10 bases between them. Per germline, CDR1 GTSNPN and CDR2 SVGIG (reference sequence). There are 14 residues in the CDR3.

This sequence joins TRBV19 and TRBJ1-1; 7 nucleotides align to TRBD1. The CDR3 length is 13 residues. V was clipped by 6 bases and J by 3 bases; unmatched bases: 4. Germline CDR1 is LNHDA and CDR2 is SQIVND (reference sequence). The CDR3 DNA is TGTGCCAGTAGCAGACAGGGCGACACTGAAGCTTTCTTT. It yields the protein CASSRQGDTEAFF.

This clone was detected once. V usage is TRBV30 and J usage is TRBJ2-1; D may match TRBD1 or TRBD2 (5 bases each). The CDR3 has 14 residues. Trimming cost V 2 bases and J 0 bases, with 8 bases left between them. Germline V lookup: CDR1 GTSNPN, CDR2 SVGIG (reference sequence). For the CDR3, the DNA is TGTGCCTGGAGTTACGGGGCCTCCTACAATGAGCAGTTCTTC. It specifies CAWSYGASYNEQFF.

V usage is TRBV27 and J usage is TRBJ1-2; 7 bases agree with TRBD1. This CDR3 has 14 amino acids. Trimming cost V 2 bases and J 5 bases; bases outside gene matches: 5. The germline gives CDR1 MNHEY, CDR2 SMNVEV (reference sequence). In DNA, the CDR3 is TGTGCCAGCAGTTTAAGACAGGGAGAGTATGGCTACACCTTC. It is translated as CASSLRQGEYGYTF.

The sample holds a few counts of this clone. J is TRBJ2-3 and V is TRBV29-1, with 8 bases identical to TRBD1. CDR1 and CDR2 (germline): SQVTM, ANQGSEA. This CDR3 has 12 residues. Losses at the gene ends were 7 bases for V and 5 bases for J; bases not matched to a gene: 5. CDR3 region: CSGGQGGDTQYF. As DNA, the CDR3 is TGCAGCGGAGGACAGGGAGGAGATACGCAGTATTTT.

Comments on this clone: Other DNA sequences in this sample translate to the same CDR3. This chain links TRBV25-1 with TRBJ1-1; weak D call: TRBD1 (6 bases). Germline V lookup: CDR1 MGHDK, CDR2 SYGVNS. V lost 6 bases and J lost 0, with 11 bases in between. This CDR3 is built from 14 residues. CDR3 coding DNA: TGTGCCAGCAGCGAGACAGGACTGAACACTGAAGCTTTCTTT. Encoded protein: CASSETGLNTEAFF. Together with reference TRBV25-1 and TRBJ1-1, the CDR3 gives the full variable domain: EADIYQTPRYLVIGTGKKITLECSQTMGHDKMYWYQQDPGMELHLIHYSYGVNSTEKGDLSSESTVSRIRTEHFPLTLESARPSHTSQYLCASSETGLNTEAFFGQGTRLTVV.

The genes are TRBV5-1 and TRBJ1-1; tentatively, D is TRBD1 (5 bases). V was pared by 4 bases and J by 0 bases, with 10 bases between. Looked up from germline, CDR1 is SGHRS and CDR2 is YFSETQ. The CDR3 is made up of 14 amino acids. Here the CDR3 DNA reads TGCGCCAGCAGCCTGGACACGGTGAACACTGAAGCTTTCTTT. It translates to CASSLDTVNTEAFF.

CDR3 in DNA: TGCAGCGCTCCGACGGGGGGGCCCTCCTACGAGCAGTACTTC. It is translated as CSAPTGGPSYEQYF. The rearrangement links TRBV29-1 to TRBJ2-5; 8 nucleotides align to TRBD2. The assigned J gene may be wrong: the sequence end matches TRBJ2-7 better. The CDR3 loop spans 14 amino acids. Per germline, CDR1 SQVTM and CDR2 ANQGSEA.